Here is one TCR beta chain with its context. This sample was included in a study of T cells expressing NK-cell markers. TCRdb re-called the 5' RACE reads and gives one entry per CDR3 protein, without DNA. Recorded here are some 390,000 distinct CDR3 sequences; the top ten clones represent 9.5% to 12%. The CDR3 runs 15 residues. CDR1 DFQATT and CDR2 SNEGSKA come from the germline V gene (reference sequence). Input material: blood T cells: a sorted CD56 or NKG2C T cell subset, CD4+ or CD8+ T cells, or bulk PBMC T cells (not recorded which). The source is a woman between 45 and 60 years old in good health. The chain carries TRBV20-1 and TRBJ2-4; TCRdb returns TRBD2, unconfirmable since there is no DNA. This CDR3 is CSARSGRPGKNIQYF.